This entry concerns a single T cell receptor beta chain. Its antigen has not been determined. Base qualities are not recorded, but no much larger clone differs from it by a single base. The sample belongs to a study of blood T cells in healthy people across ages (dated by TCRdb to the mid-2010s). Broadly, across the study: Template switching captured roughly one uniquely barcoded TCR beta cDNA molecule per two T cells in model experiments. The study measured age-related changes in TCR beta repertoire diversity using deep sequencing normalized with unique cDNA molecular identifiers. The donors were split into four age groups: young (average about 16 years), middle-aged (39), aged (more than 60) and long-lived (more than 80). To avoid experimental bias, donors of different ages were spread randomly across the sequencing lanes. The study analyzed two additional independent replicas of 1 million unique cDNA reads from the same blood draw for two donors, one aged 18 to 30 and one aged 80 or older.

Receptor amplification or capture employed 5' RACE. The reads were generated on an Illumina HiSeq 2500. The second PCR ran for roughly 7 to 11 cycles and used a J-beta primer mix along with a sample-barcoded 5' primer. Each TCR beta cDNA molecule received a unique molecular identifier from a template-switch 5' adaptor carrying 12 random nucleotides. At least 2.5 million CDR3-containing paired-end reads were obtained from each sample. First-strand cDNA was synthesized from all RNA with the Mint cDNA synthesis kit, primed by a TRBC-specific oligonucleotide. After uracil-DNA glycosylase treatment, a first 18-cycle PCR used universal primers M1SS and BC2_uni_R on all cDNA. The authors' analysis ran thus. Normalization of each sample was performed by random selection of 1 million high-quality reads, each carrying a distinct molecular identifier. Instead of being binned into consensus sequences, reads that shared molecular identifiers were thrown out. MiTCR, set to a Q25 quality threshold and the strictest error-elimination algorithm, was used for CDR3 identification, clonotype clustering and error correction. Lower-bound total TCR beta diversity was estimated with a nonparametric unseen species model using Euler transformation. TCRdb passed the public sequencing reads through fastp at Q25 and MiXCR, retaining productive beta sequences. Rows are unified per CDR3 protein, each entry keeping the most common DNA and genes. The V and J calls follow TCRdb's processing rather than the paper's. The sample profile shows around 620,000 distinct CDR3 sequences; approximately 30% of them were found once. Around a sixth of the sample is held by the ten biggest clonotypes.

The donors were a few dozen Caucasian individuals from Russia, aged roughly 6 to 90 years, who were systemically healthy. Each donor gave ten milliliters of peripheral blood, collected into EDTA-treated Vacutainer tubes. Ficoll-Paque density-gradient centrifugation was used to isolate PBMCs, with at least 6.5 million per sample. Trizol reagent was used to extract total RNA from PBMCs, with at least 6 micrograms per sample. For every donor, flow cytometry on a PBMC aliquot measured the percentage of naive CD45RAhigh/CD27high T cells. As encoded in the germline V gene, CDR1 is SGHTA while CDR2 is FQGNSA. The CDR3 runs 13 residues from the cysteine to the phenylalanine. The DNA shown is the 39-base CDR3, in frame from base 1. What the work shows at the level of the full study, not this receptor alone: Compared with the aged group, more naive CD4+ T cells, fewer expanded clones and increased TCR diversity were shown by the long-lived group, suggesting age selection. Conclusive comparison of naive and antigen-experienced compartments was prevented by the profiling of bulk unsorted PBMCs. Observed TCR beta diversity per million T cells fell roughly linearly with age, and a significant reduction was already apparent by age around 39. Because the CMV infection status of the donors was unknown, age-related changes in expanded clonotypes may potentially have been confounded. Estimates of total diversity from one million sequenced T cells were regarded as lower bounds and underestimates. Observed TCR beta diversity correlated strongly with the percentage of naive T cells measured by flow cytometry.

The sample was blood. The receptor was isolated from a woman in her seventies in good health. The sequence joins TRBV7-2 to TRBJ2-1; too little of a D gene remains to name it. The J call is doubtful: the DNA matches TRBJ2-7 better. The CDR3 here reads CASSFKSLMEQYF. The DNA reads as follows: TGTGCCAGCAGCTTTAAGAGTTTGATGGAGCAGTACTTC.